These T cell receptor beta chains were read from a single sample in a study of T cell repertoires in cytomegalovirus infection. TCRdb reprocessed the reads via MiXCR and lists one record per CDR3 protein. The sample yields around 490,000 distinct CDR3 sequences, about 25% seen once. Sequences were obtained from PBMCs. The receptors were gathered from a human donor in good health (CMV status not recorded). Some clones in this sample may be carry-over from other donors' samples. The CDR3 runs from the conserved cysteine through the conserved F or W. Fields, in order: D gene, J gene, clone size, V gene, CDR3 protein, CDR3 DNA. The D gene is left open where the match is weak. Some rows mark clone size as missing; the rest say once, few, many or name a class of expanded clone.

TRBD1 TRBJ2-3 - TRBV5-5 CASTPYGGQGVTDTQYF TGTGCCAGCACCCCCTACGGCGGACAGGGCGTTACAGATACGCAGTATTTT
TRBD2 TRBJ2-3 - TRBV7-6 CASSSLSGRAIMDTQYF TGTGCCAGCAGCTCTCTCAGCGGGAGGGCCATAATGGATACGCAGTATTTT
- TRBJ2-3 few TRBV20-1 CSARGGPGTDTQYF TGCAGTGCTAGAGGAGGGCCGGGTACAGATACGCAGTATTTT
- TRBJ2-5 few TRBV7-2 CASSDSKETQYF TGTGCCAGCAGCGACTCAAAGGAGACCCAGTACTTC
- TRBJ2-1 - TRBV5-4 CASSLYSVDEQFF TGTGCCAGCAGCTTGTATAGCGTGGATGAGCAGTTCTTC
- TRBJ2-3 many TRBV7-2 CASSTTNGLTPDTQYF TGTGCCAGCAGTACGACCAACGGACTTACACCAGATACGCAGTATTTT
TRBD2 TRBJ2-1 - TRBV12-3/TRBV12-4 CASSTLTSGTLDEQFF TGTGCCAGCAGTACACTGACTAGCGGGACTCTGGATGAGCAGTTCTTC
TRBD2 TRBJ2-3 once TRBV28 CASSASGMGDTQYF TGTGCCAGCAGTGCTAGCGGGATGGGAGATACGCAGTATTTT
TRBD2 TRBJ2-1 few TRBV12-3/TRBV12-4 CASTLGTSDYNEQFF TGTGCCAGCACTCTGGGGACTAGCGACTACAATGAGCAGTTCTTC
- TRBJ2-1 few TRBV12-3/TRBV12-4 CASSPMPDEQFF TGTGCCAGCAGTCCGATGCCCGATGAGCAGTTCTTC
TRBD2 TRBJ2-5 - TRBV20-1 CSALAGLVPQETQYF TGCAGTGCCTTAGCGGGACTCGTGCCACAAGAGACCCAGTACTTC
- TRBJ1-2 few TRBV29-1 CSVGSAGRYTF TGCAGCGTTGGGTCGGCAGGCAGGTACACCTTC
- TRBJ2-2 - TRBV6-1 CASRSTGLATGELFF TGTGCCAGCAGGTCGACAGGTTTGGCGACCGGGGAGCTGTTTTTT
- TRBJ2-5 many TRBV6-6 CASSYLGHPQETQYF TGTGCCAGCAGTTACCTCGGACATCCGCAAGAGACCCAGTACTTC
TRBD2 TRBJ2-5 - TRBV5-4 CASSLEPGLALETQYF TGTGCCAGCAGCTTGGAGCCGGGACTAGCGTTAGAGACCCAGTACTTC
- TRBJ1-2 - TRBV29-1 CSVRIGSEGWGRGYTF TGCAGCGTTCGAATCGGTTCGGAGGGTTGGGGCCGAGGCTACACCTTC
- TRBJ1-1 - TRBV6-5 CASSYWASGNTEAFF TGTGCCAGCAGTTACTGGGCCTCGGGGAACACTGAAGCTTTCTTT
- TRBJ1-1 - TRBV15 CATSREGASTEAFF TGTGCCACCAGCAGAGAGGGTGCCAGCACTGAAGCTTTCTTT
- TRBJ1-3 few TRBV10-3 CAISLEGRSGNTIYF TGTGCCATCAGCCTTGAAGGGAGAAGTGGAAACACCATATATTTT
TRBD2 TRBJ2-3 - TRBV28 CASNGGRAVSDTQYF TGTGCCAGCAACGGCGGGAGGGCCGTCTCAGATACGCAGTATTTT
- TRBJ1-2 few TRBV18 CASSPDRLRYGYTF TGTGCCAGCTCACCAGACAGGCTGCGCTATGGCTACACCTTC
- TRBJ2-1 many TRBV11-3 CASSLDTSSYNEQFF TGTGCCAGCAGCTTAGATACTAGCTCCTACAATGAGCAGTTCTTC
TRBD1 TRBJ2-7 - TRBV7-9 CASNLRQGYEQYF TGTGCCAGCAACCTACGACAGGGCTACGAGCAGTACTTC
- TRBJ2-5 - TRBV27 CASSGGTAETQYF TGTGCCAGCAGCGGAGGTACAGCGGAGACCCAGTACTTC
- TRBJ1-2 - TRBV4-1 CASSQGEGRLNYGYTF TGCGCCAGCAGCCAAGGAGAGGGACGCCTAAACTATGGCTACACCTTC
TRBD1 TRBJ1-2 many TRBV7-2 CASSLETGNGGYTF TGTGCCAGCAGCTTAGAGACAGGGAACGGTGGCTACACCTTC
- TRBJ1-2 many TRBV28 CASSFYDRGYGYTF TGTGCCAGCAGTTTTTATGACCGGGGATATGGCTACACCTTC
TRBD1 TRBJ1-2 - TRBV5-1 CASSSYPGQNYGYTF TGCGCCAGCAGCTCTTATCCGGGACAGAACTATGGCTACACCTTC
- TRBJ1-1 - TRBV7-6 CASSSGGGAEAFF TGTGCCAGCAGCTCTGGGGGGGGGGCTGAAGCTTTCTTT
- TRBJ2-7 - TRBV19 CASSPPVSASYEQYF TGTGCCAGTAGTCCTCCGGTCTCGGCCTCCTACGAGCAGTACTTC